Below, 25 T cell receptor beta chains from the same sample are listed, as sequenced in a study of T cell changes during pregnancy in multiple sclerosis. Profiled with immunoSEQ multiplex PCR; TCRdb holds only in-frame clones, not every one. The sample contains around 33,000 clones, about 88% of which appear only once. Sequenced material: peripheral blood, taken in the third trimester of pregnancy. The receptor set was obtained from a female donor in good health, enrolled as a control in a pregnancy study.

The chain has TRBV10-1 and TRBJ2-1, with D possibly being TRBD2 (6 bases). V was clipped by 2 bases and J by 9 bases, with 17 bases between them. The CDR3 consists of 15 residues. Germline V gene data show CDR1 as WNHNN and CDR2 as SYGVQD (reference sequence). The CDR3 reads CASSEGYGTQAEQFF. In nucleotides, the CDR3 is TGCGCCAGCAGTGAGGGCTACGGGACTCAGGCTGAGCAGTTCTTC.

The CDR3 loop is CASSSDLAGPSRTQYF. Written as DNA, the CDR3 is TGTGCCAGCAGCTCCGACCTAGCGGGACCCTCGAGGACCCAGTACTTC. The V call is TRBV28, the J call TRBJ2-5; 9 bases line up with TRBD2. This CDR3 is built from 16 residues. The J segment lost 7 bases and the V segment lost 6 bases, leaving 15 bases of the junction unmatched. Germline CDR1 is MDHEN and CDR2 is SYDVKM.

The V and J genes are TRBV7-3 and TRBJ1-1; weak D call: TRBD1 (5 bases). In germline, CDR1 is SGHTA, CDR2 FQGTGA. Trimming shortened V by 2 bases and J by 4 bases, and 17 bases separated the two germline ends. This CDR3 contains 16 residues. CDR3 residues: CASSLDGGRRSTEAFF. The CDR3 DNA follows: TGTGCCAGCAGCTTAGATGGGGGGAGGCGGTCCACTGAAGCTTTCTTT.

This chain links TRBV7-9 with TRBJ2-1, with 9 positions matching TRBD2. From germline, CDR1 is SEHNR and CDR2 FQNEAQ (reference sequence). J was trimmed by 6 bases and V by 5 bases; bases with no gene match: 5. This CDR3 comprises 14 residues. For the CDR3, the DNA is TGTGCCAGCAGCCACACGGGACTAGCCAATGAGCAGTTCTTC. Protein: CASSHTGLANEQFF.

The rearrangement uses TRBV15 and TRBJ2-7; a weak D match, TRBD1 (7 bases). Germline V gene sequence: CDR1 LNHNV, CDR2 YYDKDF (reference sequence). V was pared by 5 bases and J by 8 bases, with 22 bases between. CDR3 length: 15 amino acids. This CDR3 reads CATSPGGKEAEKQYF. CDR3 in DNA: TGTGCCACCAGCCCAGGGGGGAAGGAGGCGGAGAAGCAGTACTTC.

V gene TRBV15 combines with J gene TRBJ1-2; D unresolved. V lost 0 bases and J lost 10, with 9 bases in between. Germline CDR1 LNHNV, CDR2 YYDKDF (reference sequence). The CDR3 extends over 12 amino acids. In nucleotides, the CDR3 is TGTGCCACCAGCAGAGATCGGAGAAACTACACCTTC. Residues: CATSRDRRNYTF. The complete variable domain, with remaining parts taken from reference TRBV15 and TRBJ1-2, reads DAMVIQNPRYQVTQFGKPVTLSCSQTLNHNVMYWYQQKSSQAPKLLFHYYDKDFNNEADTPDNFQSRRPNTSFCFLDIRSPGLGDTAMYLCATSRDRRNYTFGSGTRLTVV.

The chain combines TRBV5-1 with TRBJ2-1; the D is unclear. The V gene's germline CDR1 is SGHRS and CDR2 YFSETQ. This CDR3 contains 16 residues. Trimming removed 5 bases at V and 4 bases at J, with 19 bases between. CDR3 sequence reads: CASRILQNKKYNEQFF. The CDR3 region has the DNA TGCGCCAGCAGGATCCTCCAGAACAAGAAATACAATGAGCAGTTCTTC.

The chain joins TRBV4-1 to TRBJ2-3, with D tentatively TRBD1 (6 bases). The CDR3 contains 17 residues. Trimming pared 5 bases from V and 0 bases from J, leaving 18 bases between. The germline V gene has CDR1 MGHRA and CDR2 YSYEKL. CDR3 in DNA: TGCGCCAGCAGCAAAGGGGAAGGGGGAGCCAGCACAGATACGCAGTATTTT. This sequence encodes CASSKGEGGASTDTQYF.

The chain has TRBV6-5 and TRBJ2-5; D unclear. The tail of the sequence fits TRBJ2-7 better, so the J call may be wrong. Germline assignment: CDR1 MNHEY and CDR2 SVGAGI. The CDR3 is made up of 14 amino acids. The CDR3, as DNA: TGTGCCAGCAGTTACGGGCAGTCCTCCTACGAGCAGTACTTC. This encodes CASSYGQSSYEQYF.

The chain recombines TRBV10-3 with TRBJ2-2, with a tentative D call TRBD2 (5 bases). V dropped 6 bases and J dropped 5 bases, with 16 bases sitting between them. In germline, CDR1 is ENHRY, CDR2 SYGVKD. The CDR3 has 15 residues. The CDR3 region has the DNA TGTGCCATCAGCTCTAGCCCGACCGATACCGGGGAGCTGTTTTTT. It is translated as CAISSSPTDTGELFF.

The gene calls are TRBV7-9 and TRBJ1-2; 10 nucleotides line up with TRBD1. Germline CDR1 is SEHNR and CDR2 is FQNEAQ (reference sequence). The CDR3 runs 16 residues. J was trimmed by 3 bases and V by 1 base; bases with no gene match: 5. The CDR3 is CASSLVGQGKDYGYTF. CDR3 sequence (DNA): TGTGCCAGCAGCTTAGTGGGACAGGGGAAGGACTATGGCTACACCTTC.

This rearrangement joins TRBV5-1 to TRBJ2-2; TRBD2 is a possible D gene (5 bases). Germline CDR1 SGHRS, CDR2 YFSETQ. With 9 bases removed from V and 1 base from J, the gap between germline ends came to 13 bases. The CDR3 is 14 residues long. The CDR3 sequence: CATKLALNTGELFF. The DNA for the CDR3 is TGCGCCACCAAGCTAGCCTTGAACACCGGGGAGCTGTTTTTT.

The sample holds one count of this clone. V and J are TRBV19 and TRBJ1-2, with a possible D match to TRBD1 (6 bases). The CDR3 has 14 residues. The V end lost 2 bases, the J end lost 4 bases, and 11 bases lay between the germline ends. Germline V gene data show CDR1 as LNHDA and CDR2 as SQIVND (reference sequence). CDR3 nucleotide sequence: TGTGCCAGTAGTATACCTGGACAGCCCTATGGCTACACCTTC. It codes for CASSIPGQPYGYTF.

The chain couples TRBV6-4 to TRBJ2-3; tentatively, D is TRBD2 (7 bases). From germline, CDR1 is MRHNA and CDR2 SNTAGT. Deletions cut 3 bases from V and 1 base from J, with 11 bases between. CDR3 length equals 15 residues. CDR3 coding DNA: TGTGCCAGCAGTGAGAAGGGGGGGGGCACAGATACGCAGTATTTT. This gives the protein CASSEKGGGTDTQYF.

The chain couples TRBV28 to TRBJ2-7, with TRBD1 identical over 7 bases. Trimming cost V 2 bases and J 4 bases; bases outside gene matches: 5. Germline loops: CDR1 MDHEN, CDR2 SYDVKM. This CDR3 region has 14 residues. CDR3 region: CASSLLPGGYEQYF. The CDR3 nucleotides are TGTGCCAGCAGTTTACTCCCAGGGGGATACGAGCAGTACTTC.

The V call is TRBV6-1, the J call TRBJ2-1; 11 positions agree with TRBD2. The CDR3 extends over 14 amino acids. CDR1 is MNHNS and CDR2 is SASEGT in the germline V gene. V lost 10 bases, J lost 8 bases, and 10 bases stayed unmatched. The CDR3 here is CATQLAGESDEQFF. The CDR3 DNA reads as TGTGCCACCCAACTAGCGGGAGAGTCGGATGAGCAGTTCTTC.

The genes are TRBV27 and TRBJ1-1; 8 bases map to TRBD1. This CDR3 contains 14 residues. V lost 7 bases, J lost 6 bases, and 10 bases stayed unmatched. Germline V gives CDR1 MNHEY, CDR2 SMNVEV (reference sequence). The CDR3 reads CASKVPGQESEAFF. CDR3 nucleotides: TGTGCCAGCAAGGTACCGGGACAGGAATCTGAAGCTTTCTTT.

This clone was recorded only once. The genes are TRBV6-5 and TRBJ1-2, with D maybe TRBD1 (5 bases). The CDR3 has 12 residues. CDR1 is MNHEY, CDR2 SVGAGI, per germline. The V gene lost 8 bases and the J gene lost 4 bases, with 11 bases spanning the gap. The CDR3 spells CASQGGAYGYTF. In DNA form, the CDR3 reads TGTGCCAGCCAAGGTGGGGCCTATGGCTACACCTTC.

This clone was picked up one time. The rearrangement uses TRBV28 and TRBJ2-7; 8 bases are shared with TRBD2. The germline V gene has CDR1 MDHEN and CDR2 SYDVKM. The CDR3 sequence is 13 residues long. V dropped 10 bases and J dropped 6; count of bases not matched to a gene: 11. The CDR3 DNA sequence: TGTGCCATCATCTCCAAGGCGGGGGGCGAGCAGTACTTC. Protein product: CAIISKAGGEQYF.

V usage is TRBV30 and J usage is TRBJ2-2; a weak D match, TRBD1 (6 bases). Trimming pared 4 bases from V and 1 base from J, leaving 10 bases between. CDR3 length equals 14 residues. In germline, CDR1 is GTSNPN, CDR2 SVGIG (reference sequence). This chain's CDR3 is CAWMRTVNTGELFF. The CDR3 DNA follows: TGTGCCTGGATGCGGACAGTGAACACCGGGGAGCTGTTTTTT.

The chain joins TRBV4-3 to TRBJ2-7; D is possibly TRBD1 (6 bases). V was shortened by 0 bases and J by 7 bases, with 19 bases between the two germline ends. The CDR3 is 16 amino acids. Per germline, CDR1 LGHNA and CDR2 YSLEER. The CDR3 is CASSQDVRDPRGEQYF. In DNA form, the CDR3 reads TGCGCCAGCAGCCAAGATGTCAGGGACCCTAGGGGGGAGCAGTACTTC.

The chain recombines TRBV6-5 with TRBJ1-2; TRBD1 aligns across 8 bases. Germline V gene sequence: CDR1 MNHEY, CDR2 SVGAGI. Trimming took 6 bases from V and 4 from J; bases not matched to a gene: 4. This CDR3 has 13 residues. CDR3 protein: CASRKGQVYGYTF. The CDR3 nucleotides read TGTGCCAGCAGGAAGGGACAGGTCTATGGCTACACCTTC.

J is TRBJ2-5 and V is TRBV5-6; D is possibly TRBD1 (8 bases). Germline-derived CDR1 and CDR2 are SGHDT and YYEEEE. This CDR3 has 16 amino acids. Between the trimmed V and J ends, which lost 3 bases and 4 bases, there was a span of 19 bases. The CDR3 DNA sequence: TGTGCCAGCAGCTCCGGGAGGACAGGGTTAGCAGAGACCCAGTACTTC. It specifies CASSSGRTGLAETQYF.

The rearrangement uses TRBV27 and TRBJ1-2; D unclear. The CDR3 runs to 13 residues. V was cut by 4 bases and J by 5 bases, with 11 bases left in between. CDR1 is MNHEY, CDR2 SMNVEV, per germline (reference sequence). CDR3 DNA: TGTGCCAGCAGTTCCTCCCTATTGTATGGCTACACCTTC. Amino acid sequence: CASSSSLLYGYTF.

J is TRBJ2-7 and V is TRBV9; D not resolved. The CDR3 spans 12 residues. Germline CDR1 and CDR2: SGDLS and YYNGEE. Trimming removed 3 bases from V and 5 bases from J, with 9 bases in between. Here the CDR3 DNA reads TGTGCCAGCAGCGGTTACATGGACGAGCAGTACTTC. The encoded protein is CASSGYMDEQYF.